This T cell receptor (beta chain) stems from a study of a mutant IDH1 vaccine in newly diagnosed glioma. Study background: Before enrollment, patients got radiotherapy alone, temozolomide alone, or mostly the combination.

The time point: week 23, last vaccination. Every single dose of the vaccine, 300 ug of mutant IDH1 20-mer peptide, came with topical imiquimod. Concerning this clone: Its specificity is unknown.

The assay was immunoSEQ multiplex PCR, and TCRdb's table has in-frame clones only and misses some. The table shows about 82,000 clones, with approximately 85% occurring only once. Between the trimmed V and J ends, which lost 2 bases and 1 base, there was a span of 10 bases. This CDR3 has 15 amino acids. Per germline, CDR1 SGHAT and CDR2 FQDESV (reference sequence). The source was PBMCs, collected from a glioma patient whose treatment included an IDH1 peptide vaccine. This receptor was identified in a young man with glioma. Some clones in this sample may be carry-over from other donors' samples. The chain links TRBV11-1 to TRBJ2-3; D tentatively reads TRBD1 or TRBD2 (5 bases each). The CDR3 protein is CASSLRRGRTDTQYF. The CDR3 nucleotides are TGTGCCAGCAGCTTAAGACGGGGCCGCACAGATACGCAGTATTTT. Filled out from reference TRBV11-1 and TRBJ2-3, the complete variable domain reads EAEVAQSPRYKITEKSQAVAFWCDPISGHATLYWYRQILGQGPELLVQFQDESVVDDSQLPKDRFSAERLKGVDSTLKIQPAELGDSAMYLCASSLRRGRTDTQYFGPGTRLTVL.